The next 4 T cell receptor beta chains were all read from a single sample in a study of STAT5B mutations in CD4+ large granular lymphocyte leukemia. Generated by immunoSEQ multiplex PCR, the TCRdb table keeps only in-frame clones and is missing some. This sample has approximately 31,000 clones, with around three quarters found just once. The sequenced sample consisted of CD4+ T cells from blood buffy coats. These TCRs come from a human donor in good health.

This chain joins TRBV30 and TRBJ2-7; no clear D gene. Germline-derived CDR1 and CDR2 are GTSNPN and SVGIG (reference sequence). V was clipped by 0 bases and J by 0 bases, with 9 bases between them. This CDR3 spans 14 amino acids. Here the CDR3 DNA reads TGTGCCTGGAGTGTCCCCCAAAGCTCCTACGAGCAGTACTTC. It specifies CAWSVPQSSYEQYF.

This clone showed up just a few times. The rearrangement joins TRBV7-9 to TRBJ2-7; D unclear. The V end was cut by 1 base, the J end by 3 bases, with 4 bases between. Germline CDR1 is SEHNR and CDR2 is FQNEAQ (reference sequence). CDR3 length: 12 amino acids. CDR3 amino acids: CASSLVVYEQYF. The CDR3 nucleotides read TGTGCCAGCAGCTTAGTCGTCTACGAGCAGTACTTC.

As DNA, the CDR3 is TGTGCCAGCAGCCTTAGAAGGGCAGGCACGGCTGAAGCTTTCTTT. It codes for CASSLRRAGTAEAFF. The chain is built from TRBV7-2 and TRBJ1-1; D not certain. Germline CDR1 reads SGHTA; CDR2 reads FQGNSA. The CDR3 loop spans 15 amino acids. Trimming took 5 bases from V and 6 from J, leaving 19 bases between them.

The V gene is TRBV7-2, the J gene TRBJ2-1; D is unclear. Deletions cut 5 bases from V and 0 bases from J, with 8 bases between. This CDR3 is 14 amino acids long. CDR1 is SGHTA and CDR2 is FQGNSA in the germline V gene. The CDR3 protein is CASSPRPSYNEQFF. CDR3 bases: TGTGCCAGCAGCCCACGGCCCTCCTACAATGAGCAGTTCTTC. The whole variable domain, filled in from reference TRBV7-2 and TRBJ2-1, reads GAGVSQSPSNKVTEKGKDVELRCDPISGHTALYWYRQSLGQGLEFLIYFQGNSAPDKSGLPSDRFSAERTGGSVSTLTIQRTQQEDSAVYLCASSPRPSYNEQFFGPGTRLTVL.